The 30 T cell receptor beta chains reported below all come from one sample, sequenced in a study of T cell responses to AZD1222 COVID-19 vaccine. TCRdb's copy holds only in-frame clones and misses some; the assay was immunoSEQ multiplex PCR. The sample contains tens of thousands of clones, around 92% of which appear only once. The sample in question was peripheral blood, obtained on day 0 of AZD1222 vaccination. The receptors derive from an adult in good health.

The gene calls are TRBV19 and TRBJ2-1; 10 nucleotides align to TRBD2. CDR3 length: 14 amino acids. V was clipped by 6 bases and J by 8 bases; unmatched bases: 7. Germline V CDR1 and CDR2: LNHDA, SQIVND (reference sequence). In DNA form, the CDR3 reads TGTGCCAGTAGCTTAGCGGGAGGTAACGATGAGCAGTTCTTC. This encodes CASSLAGGNDEQFF.

The chain couples TRBV18 to TRBJ2-2; 7 nucleotides line up with TRBD2. The V gene end was trimmed by 2 bases and the J gene end by 2 bases; junction bases not matched to a gene: 2. The V gene's germline CDR1 is KGHSH and CDR2 LQKENI. This CDR3 has 15 amino acids. The CDR3 is CASSPSGGNTGELFF. CDR3 nucleotide sequence: TGTGCCAGCTCACCATCGGGGGGAAACACCGGGGAGCTGTTTTTT.

The J gene is TRBJ2-1, the V gene TRBV6-4; a possible D gene is TRBD2 (6 bases). The germline CDR1 and CDR2 sequences are MRHNA and SNTAGT. V was clipped by 4 bases and J by 9 bases, with 13 bases between them. The CDR3 extends over 13 amino acids. The CDR3 region is CASSGTGVTEQFF. CDR3 in DNA: TGTGCCAGCAGTGGTACGGGAGTGACTGAGCAGTTCTTC.

The chain has TRBV5-1 and TRBJ2-1, with 8 positions matching TRBD2. The germline gives CDR1 SGHRS, CDR2 YFSETQ. There are 14 residues in the CDR3. V was clipped by 1 base and J by 3 bases; unmatched bases: 0. CDR3 amino acids: CASSLTSGYNEQFF. The CDR3 DNA sequence: TGCGCCAGCAGCTTGACTAGCGGCTACAATGAGCAGTTCTTC.

The V and J genes are TRBV11-2 and TRBJ2-3, with no clear D. With 2 bases removed from V and 3 bases from J, the gap between germline ends came to 3 bases. This CDR3 is built from 12 residues. Germline assignment: CDR1 SGHAT and CDR2 FQNNGV. The CDR3 reads CASSLSTDTQYF. In nucleotides, the CDR3 is TGTGCCAGCAGCTTAAGTACAGATACGCAGTATTTT. Filled out from reference TRBV11-2 and TRBJ2-3, the complete variable domain reads EAGVAQSPRYKIIEKRQSVAFWCNPISGHATLYWYQQILGQGPKLLIQFQNNGVVDDSQLPKDRFSAERLKGVDSTLKIQPAKLEDSAVYLCASSLSTDTQYFGPGTRLTVL.

The gene calls are TRBV27 and TRBJ1-1, with TRBD1 as a possible D gene (5 bases). The V and J ends lost 3 bases and 0 bases respectively, with 11 bases between them. Germline loops: CDR1 MNHEY, CDR2 SMNVEV (reference sequence). The CDR3 is 15 residues long. This CDR3 reads CASSLNRQMNTEAFF. CDR3 DNA: TGTGCCAGCAGTTTGAATCGACAGATGAACACTGAAGCTTTCTTT.

The chain links TRBV6-1 to TRBJ2-5; TRBD2 matches at 9 bases. Germline CDR1 MNHNS, CDR2 SASEGT. This CDR3 has 15 residues. The V segment lost 3 bases and the J segment 1 base; nucleotides outside the gene matches: 3. The CDR3 spells CASSEVSGSQETQYF. CDR3 coding DNA: TGTGCCAGCAGTGAGGTTAGCGGGAGCCAAGAGACCCAGTACTTC.

Only one count was recorded for this clone. V gene TRBV7-3 combines with J gene TRBJ2-1; TRBD2 matches 11 bases. CDR1 is SGHTA and CDR2 is FQGTGA in the germline V gene. The CDR3 sequence is 13 residues long. Losses at the gene ends were 5 bases for V and 9 bases for J; bases not matched to a gene: 3. The CDR3 protein is CASSPGLAGEQFF. The CDR3 bases are TGTGCCAGCAGCCCCGGACTAGCGGGTGAGCAGTTCTTC.

This rearrangement joins TRBV29-1 to TRBJ2-7; D call uncertain. The CDR3 is made up of 13 amino acids. Germline loops: CDR1 SQVTM, CDR2 ANQGSEA. The V end was cut by 2 bases, the J end by 4 bases, with 12 bases between. The CDR3 spells CSVEFETEYEQYF. CDR3 DNA: TGCAGCGTTGAATTTGAGACGGAATACGAGCAGTACTTC.

The chain carries TRBV30 and TRBJ2-5; D is unresolved. The CDR3 totals 12 residues. In germline, CDR1 is GTSNPN, CDR2 SVGIG (reference sequence). Trimming shortened V by 4 bases and J by 2 bases, and 8 bases separated the two germline ends. The CDR3: CAWMGGQETQYF. CDR3 nucleotides: TGTGCCTGGATGGGCGGACAAGAGACCCAGTACTTC.

This chain joins TRBV4-2 and TRBJ2-7; TRBD2 aligns across 9 bases. The CDR3 runs 15 residues. Trimming took 1 base from V and 3 from J; bases not matched to a gene: 4. From germline, CDR1 is LGHNA and CDR2 YNFKEQ. As DNA, the CDR3 is TGTGCCAGCAGCCAAGGACTAGCGGAGCACTACGAGCAGTACTTC. Translation gives CASSQGLAEHYEQYF.

Comments on this clone: This CDR3 is also generated by other DNA sequences in the sample. The J gene is TRBJ2-5, the V gene TRBV5-1; the D gene is possibly TRBD2 (5 bases). The V and J ends lost 1 base and 5 bases respectively, with 9 bases between them. There are 13 residues in the CDR3. Germline CDR1 SGHRS, CDR2 YFSETQ. The DNA of the CDR3 is TGCGCCAGCAGCTTGCCGGGAAGGGAGACCCAGTACTTC. Translation gives CASSLPGRETQYF.

This clone was seen just once. This sequence joins TRBV28 and TRBJ1-1; no definite D call. The CDR3 is 18 residues long. From germline, CDR1 is MDHEN and CDR2 SYDVKM. V lost 0 bases, J lost 2 bases, and 19 bases lay in between. The CDR3 spells CASSLWVGTVGRNTEAFF. CDR3 in DNA: TGTGCCAGCAGTTTATGGGTGGGAACGGTAGGGAGAAACACTGAAGCTTTCTTT.

The chain recombines TRBV6-5 with TRBJ2-7; 10 positions match TRBD1. In germline, CDR1 is MNHEY, CDR2 SVGAGI. The CDR3 loop spans 13 amino acids. V shed 5 bases, J shed 3 bases, and the junction held 1 base outside the gene matches. This chain's CDR3 is CASSRDRGYEQYF. In DNA form, the CDR3 reads TGTGCCAGCAGTAGGGACAGGGGCTACGAGCAGTACTTC.

The rearrangement links TRBV6-2 or TRBV6-3 to TRBJ1-1; D remains ambiguous. The length of the CDR3 is 13 residues. Trimming took off 3 bases at V and 3 bases at J, with 8 bases between the two ends. Germline V gene data show CDR1 as MNHEY and CDR2 as SVGEGT. CDR3 nucleotides: TGTGCCAGCAGTTATCCTGGATACACTGAAGCTTTCTTT. This encodes CASSYPGYTEAFF.

This clone has only one observation. The chain uses TRBV3-1 (or the pseudogene TRBV3-2) and TRBJ2-2, with TRBD2 matching over 7 bases. V was pared by 6 bases and J by 0 bases, with 4 bases of the junction left unmatched. Germline V gene lookup returns CDR1 LGHDT and CDR2 YNNKEL (reference sequence). CDR3 length: 15 amino acids. The DNA for the CDR3 is TGTGCCAGCAGACCCCTAGCGGCGAACACCGGGGAGCTGTTTTTT. Amino acid sequence: CASRPLAANTGELFF.

The chain employs TRBV5-8 and TRBJ1-4; D gene uncertain. Germline assignment: CDR1 SGHTS and CDR2 YDEGEE. This CDR3 region has 16 residues. The V end was cut by 4 bases, the J end by 6 bases, with 19 bases between. CDR3 in DNA: TGTGCCAGCAGCCATACCTTACGGCCGAGGGATGAAAAACTGTTTTTT. Protein product: CASSHTLRPRDEKLFF.

This clone was counted once. The rearrangement uses TRBV6-5 and TRBJ1-5; 7 bases align to TRBD1. CDR1 MNHEY and CDR2 SVGAGI come from the germline V gene. V shed 6 bases, J shed 3 bases, and the junction held 2 bases outside the gene matches. There are 13 residues in the CDR3. The DNA for the CDR3 is TGTGCCAGCAGGGACAGGTACAATCAGCCCCAGCATTTT. Its protein product is CASRDRYNQPQHF.

The chain links TRBV18 to TRBJ1-5; 7 bases fit TRBD1. With 6 bases clipped from V and 5 bases from J, the junction kept 10 bases outside the gene matches. The CDR3 is made up of 15 amino acids. Looked up from germline, CDR1 is KGHSH and CDR2 is LQKENI. The CDR3 DNA reads TGTGCCAGCTCCACCCTAACAGGGGTCGATCAGCCCCAGCATTTT. It translates to CASSTLTGVDQPQHF.

The rearrangement joins TRBV10-3 to TRBJ2-1; 9 bases align to TRBD2. The V gene's germline CDR1 is ENHRY and CDR2 SYGVKD. The CDR3 runs to 13 residues. The ends lost 8 bases at V and 5 bases at J; junction bases unmatched: 4. The DNA for the CDR3 is TGTGCCATCCGACTAGCGGTAGACAATGAGCAGTTCTTC. As protein: CAIRLAVDNEQFF.

V is TRBV25-1 and J is TRBJ1-6; TRBD1 might be the D (6 bases). CDR3 size: 14 residues. Looked up from germline, CDR1 is MGHDK and CDR2 is SYGVNS. The germline V and J ends were trimmed by 6 bases and 7 bases, with 13 bases remaining between them. The CDR3, as DNA: TGTGCCAGCAGGCCACAGGGTCGGAATTCACCCCTCCACTTT. This sequence encodes CASRPQGRNSPLHF. Based on the CDR3 plus reference TRBV25-1 and TRBJ1-6, the full variable domain is EADIYQTPRYLVIGTGKKITLECSQTMGHDKMYWYQQDPGMELHLIHYSYGVNSTEKGDLSSESTVSRIRTEHFPLTLESARPSHTSQYLCASRPQGRNSPLHFGNGTRLTVT.

V usage is TRBV4-2 and J usage is TRBJ2-1; tentative D call: TRBD1 (5 bases). CDR1 and CDR2 (germline): LGHNA, YNFKEQ. This CDR3 comprises 14 residues. Between the trimmed V and J ends, which lost 0 bases and 8 bases, there was a span of 11 bases. CDR3 in amino acids: CASSQEGPLDEQFF. CDR3 DNA sequence: TGTGCCAGCAGCCAAGAGGGGCCCCTTGATGAGCAGTTCTTC.

The chain recombines TRBV30 with TRBJ1-5; D uncertain. Trimming left V 3 bases short and J 0 bases short, with 15 bases between. This CDR3 contains 16 residues. Germline CDR1 reads GTSNPN; CDR2 reads SVGIG (reference sequence). For the CDR3, the DNA is TGTGCCTGGAGCGCCCTGTACGAGGGTAGCAATCAGCCCCAGCATTTT. Amino acid sequence: CAWSALYEGSNQPQHF.

J is TRBJ1-2 and V is TRBV9; D remains ambiguous. CDR1 is SGDLS and CDR2 is YYNGEE in the germline V gene. This CDR3 is 14 amino acids long. The germline V and J ends were trimmed by 0 bases and 4 bases, with 10 bases remaining between them. The CDR3 DNA sequence: TGTGCCAGCAGCGTAGTTGGCGGACCCTATGGCTACACCTTC. Its protein product is CASSVVGGPYGYTF.

The rearrangement joins TRBV5-4 to TRBJ2-2; D perhaps matches TRBD2 (5 bases). The CDR3 is made up of 16 amino acids. Germline assignment: CDR1 SGHNT and CDR2 YYREEE (reference sequence). Deletions cut 0 bases from V and 6 bases from J, with 15 bases between. The CDR3 DNA follows: TGTGCCAGCAGCTTGGTGTCTAGCCTCAGAGCCGGGGAGCTGTTTTTT. This encodes CASSLVSSLRAGELFF.

This chain uses TRBV19 with TRBJ1-5; D unclear. Germline V gene data show CDR1 as LNHDA and CDR2 as SQIVND (reference sequence). The CDR3 contains 14 residues. V was clipped by 3 bases and J by 4 bases, with 10 bases between them. CDR3 loop: CASSIGQPNQPQHF. CDR3 nucleotides: TGTGCCAGTAGTATCGGGCAGCCTAATCAGCCCCAGCATTTT.

This chain uses TRBV9 with TRBJ2-3; TRBD2 agrees at 8 bases. The V gene's germline CDR1 is SGDLS and CDR2 YYNGEE. The CDR3 consists of 17 residues. V shed 4 bases, J shed 0 bases, and the junction held 10 bases outside the gene matches. The DNA for the CDR3 is TGTGCCAGCAGCCGCCGTTTTAGCGGGGATAGCACAGATACGCAGTATTTT. It codes for CASSRRFSGDSTDTQYF.

The rearrangement joins TRBV27 to TRBJ2-7; the match to TRBD2 covers 7 bases. The CDR3 extends over 16 amino acids. CDR1 is MNHEY and CDR2 is SMNVEV in the germline V gene (reference sequence). Trimming at V came to 8 bases and at J to 7 bases, leaving 20 bases not matched to a gene. The CDR3 region is CASRTAKGRDPREQYF. The CDR3 coding sequence is TGTGCCAGCCGAACAGCGAAGGGGAGGGATCCACGGGAGCAGTACTTC.

The chain joins TRBV28 to TRBJ2-2; TRBD2 aligns across 9 bases. Germline CDR1 is MDHEN and CDR2 is SYDVKM. V dropped 6 bases and J dropped 7; count of bases not matched to a gene: 6. CDR3 length equals 14 residues. CDR3 amino acids: CASRLAGAGGELFF. CDR3 in DNA: TGTGCCAGCAGATTAGCGGGAGCGGGCGGGGAGCTGTTTTTT.

V and J are TRBV2 and TRBJ2-5; D gene uncertain. Germline assignment: CDR1 SNHLY and CDR2 FYNNEI. This CDR3 has 13 residues. The germline V and J ends were trimmed by 3 bases and 6 bases, with 11 bases remaining between them. CDR3 in amino acids: CASSDGPSQTQYF. CDR3 DNA sequence: TGTGCCAGCAGTGACGGACCCAGCCAGACCCAGTACTTC.